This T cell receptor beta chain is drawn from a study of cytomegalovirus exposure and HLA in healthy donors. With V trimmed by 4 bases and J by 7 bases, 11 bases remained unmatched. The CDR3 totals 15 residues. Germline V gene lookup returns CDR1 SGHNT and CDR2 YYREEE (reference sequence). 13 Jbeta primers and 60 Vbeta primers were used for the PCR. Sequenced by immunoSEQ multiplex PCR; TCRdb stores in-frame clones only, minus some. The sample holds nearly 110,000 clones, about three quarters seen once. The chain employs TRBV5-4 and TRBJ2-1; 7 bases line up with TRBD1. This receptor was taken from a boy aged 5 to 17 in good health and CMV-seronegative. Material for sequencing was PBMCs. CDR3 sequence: CASSPRQGLENEQFF. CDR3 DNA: TGTGCCAGCAGCCCCAGACAGGGCCTAGAAAATGAGCAGTTCTTC. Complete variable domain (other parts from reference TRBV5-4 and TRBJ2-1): ETGVTQSPTHLIKTRGQQVTLRCSSQSGHNTVSWYQQALGQGPQFIFQYYREEENGRGNFPPRFSGLQFPNYSSELNVNALELDDSALYLCASSPRQGLENEQFFGPGTRLTVL.